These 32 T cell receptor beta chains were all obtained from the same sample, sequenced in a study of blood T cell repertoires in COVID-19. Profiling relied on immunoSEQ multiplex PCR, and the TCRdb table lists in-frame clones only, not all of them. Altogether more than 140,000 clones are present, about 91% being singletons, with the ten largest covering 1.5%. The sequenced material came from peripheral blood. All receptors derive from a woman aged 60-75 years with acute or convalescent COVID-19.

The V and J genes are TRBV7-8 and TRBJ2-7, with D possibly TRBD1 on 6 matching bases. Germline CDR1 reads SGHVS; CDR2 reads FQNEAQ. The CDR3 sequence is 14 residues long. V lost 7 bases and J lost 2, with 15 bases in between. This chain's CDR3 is CASTQDSFPYEQYF. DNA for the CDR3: TGTGCCAGCACCCAGGACAGCTTTCCCTACGAGCAGTACTTC.

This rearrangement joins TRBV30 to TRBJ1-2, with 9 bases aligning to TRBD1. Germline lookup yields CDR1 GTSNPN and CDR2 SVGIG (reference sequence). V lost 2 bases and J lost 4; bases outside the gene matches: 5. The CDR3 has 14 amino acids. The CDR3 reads CAWSTGGVGYGYTF. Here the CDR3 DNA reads TGTGCCTGGAGTACAGGGGGCGTCGGCTATGGCTACACCTTC.

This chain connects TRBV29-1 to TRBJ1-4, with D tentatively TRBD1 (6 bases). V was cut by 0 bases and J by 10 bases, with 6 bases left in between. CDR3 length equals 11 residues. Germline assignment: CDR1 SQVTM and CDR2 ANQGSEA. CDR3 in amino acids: CSVEEGGKLFF. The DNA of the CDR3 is TGCAGCGTTGAAGAAGGGGGAAAACTGTTTTTT.

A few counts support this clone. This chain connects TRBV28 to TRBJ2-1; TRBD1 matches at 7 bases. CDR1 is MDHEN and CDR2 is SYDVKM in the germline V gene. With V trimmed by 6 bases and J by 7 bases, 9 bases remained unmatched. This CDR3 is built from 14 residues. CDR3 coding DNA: TGTGCCAGCAGCACCGGGACAGACCGTAATGAGCAGTTCTTC. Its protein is CASSTGTDRNEQFF.

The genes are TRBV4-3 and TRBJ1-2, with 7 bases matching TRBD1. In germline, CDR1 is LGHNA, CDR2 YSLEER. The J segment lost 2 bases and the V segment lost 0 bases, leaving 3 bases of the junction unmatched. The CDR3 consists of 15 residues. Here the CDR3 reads CASSQDWGQNYGYTF. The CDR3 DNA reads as TGCGCCAGCAGCCAAGATTGGGGACAGAACTATGGCTACACCTTC.

The CDR3 region has the DNA TGTGCCAGCAGCCCGGGAGGACAGACTTTCTATGGCTACACCTTC. Amino acids: CASSPGGQTFYGYTF. This sequence joins TRBV5-4 and TRBJ1-2; D is possibly TRBD1 (6 bases). Trimming removed 4 bases from V and 4 bases from J, with 17 bases in between. CDR3 length: 15 amino acids. Germline values: CDR1 SGHNT, CDR2 YYREEE (reference sequence).

CDR3 protein: CASSSRRGAATEAFF. As DNA, the CDR3 is TGTGCCAGCAGCTCCAGACGGGGGGCAGCGACTGAAGCTTTCTTT. The rearrangement links TRBV7-2 to TRBJ1-1; D perhaps matches TRBD1 (6 bases). This CDR3 region has 15 residues. Trimming left V 4 bases short and J 5 bases short, with 17 bases between. Germline V CDR1 and CDR2: SGHTA, FQGNSA.

Written as DNA, the CDR3 is TGTGCCAGCAGTTCACTCGGGAGCTCAAACACCGGGGAGCTGTTTTTT. It encodes CASSSLGSSNTGELFF. The V and J genes are TRBV6-5 and TRBJ2-2; D is possibly TRBD2 (6 bases). This CDR3 has 16 residues. Trimming removed 4 bases from V and 2 bases from J, with 14 bases in between. Germline V CDR1 and CDR2: MNHEY, SVGAGI.

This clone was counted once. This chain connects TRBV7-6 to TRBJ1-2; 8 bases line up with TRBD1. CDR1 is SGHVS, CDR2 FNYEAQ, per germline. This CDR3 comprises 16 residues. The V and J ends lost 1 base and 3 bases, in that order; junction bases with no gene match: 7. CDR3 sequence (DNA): TGTGCCAGCAGCTTAGGCGGACAGGGAGGGGACTATGGCTACACCTTC. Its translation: CASSLGGQGGDYGYTF.

CDR3: CASSSPGRGTEAFF. CDR3 nucleotide sequence: TGTGCCAGCAGCTCTCCAGGGAGGGGCACTGAAGCTTTCTTT. The rearrangement uses TRBV27 and TRBJ1-1, with D perhaps matching TRBD1 (5 bases). The germline V gene has CDR1 MNHEY and CDR2 SMNVEV (reference sequence). Trimming took off 6 bases at V and 4 bases at J, with 15 bases between the two ends. The CDR3 is made up of 14 amino acids.

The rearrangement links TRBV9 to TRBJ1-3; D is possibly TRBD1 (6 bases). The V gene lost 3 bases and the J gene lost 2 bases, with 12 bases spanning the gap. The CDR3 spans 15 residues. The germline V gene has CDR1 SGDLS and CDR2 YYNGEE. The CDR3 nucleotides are TGTGCCAGCAGCGCCACAGGGTCCACTGGAAACACCATATATTTT. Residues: CASSATGSTGNTIYF.

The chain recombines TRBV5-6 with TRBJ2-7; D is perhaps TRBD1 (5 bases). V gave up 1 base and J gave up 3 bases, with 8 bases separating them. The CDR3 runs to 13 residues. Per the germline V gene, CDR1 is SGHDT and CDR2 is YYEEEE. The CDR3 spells CASSLSRVYEQYF. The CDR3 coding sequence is TGTGCCAGCAGCTTGTCCAGGGTCTACGAGCAGTACTTC.

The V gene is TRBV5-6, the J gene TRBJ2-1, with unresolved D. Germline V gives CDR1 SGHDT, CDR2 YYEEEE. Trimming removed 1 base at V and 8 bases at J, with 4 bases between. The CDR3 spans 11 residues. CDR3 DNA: TGTGCCAGCAGCTTGTCTTATGAGCAGTTCTTC. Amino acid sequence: CASSLSYEQFF.

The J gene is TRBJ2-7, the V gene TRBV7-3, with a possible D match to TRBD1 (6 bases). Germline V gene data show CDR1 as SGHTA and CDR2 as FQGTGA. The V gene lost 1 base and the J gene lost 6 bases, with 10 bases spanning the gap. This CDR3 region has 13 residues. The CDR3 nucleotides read TGTGCCAGCAGCTTAAATCCACAGGGCGAGCAGTACTTC. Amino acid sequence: CASSLNPQGEQYF.

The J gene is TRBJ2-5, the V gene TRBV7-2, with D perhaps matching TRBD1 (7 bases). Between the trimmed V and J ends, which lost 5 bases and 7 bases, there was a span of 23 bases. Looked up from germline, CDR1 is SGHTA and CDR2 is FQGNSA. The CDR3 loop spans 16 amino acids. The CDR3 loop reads CASSLRGSGQSGTQYF. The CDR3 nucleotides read TGTGCCAGCAGCCTCAGGGGGAGCGGGCAGTCTGGGACCCAGTACTTC. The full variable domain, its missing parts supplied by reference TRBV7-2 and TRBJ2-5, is GAGVSQSPSNKVTEKGKDVELRCDPISGHTALYWYRQSLGQGLEFLIYFQGNSAPDKSGLPSDRFSAERTGGSVSTLTIQRTQQEDSAVYLCASSLRGSGQSGTQYFGPGTRLLVL.

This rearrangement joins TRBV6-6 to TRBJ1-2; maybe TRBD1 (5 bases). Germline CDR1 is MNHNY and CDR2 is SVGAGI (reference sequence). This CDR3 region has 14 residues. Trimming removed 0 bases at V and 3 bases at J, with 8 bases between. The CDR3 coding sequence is TGTGCCAGCAGTTACTCCCGCAGGGACTATGGCTACACCTTC. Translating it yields CASSYSRRDYGYTF.

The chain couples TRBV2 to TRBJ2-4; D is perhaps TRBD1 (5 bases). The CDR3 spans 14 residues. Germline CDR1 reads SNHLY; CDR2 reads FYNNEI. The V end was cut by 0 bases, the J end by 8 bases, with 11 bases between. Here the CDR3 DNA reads TGTGCCAGCAGTGAAGCCAGGGTACCGGACATTCAGTACTTC. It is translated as CASSEARVPDIQYF.

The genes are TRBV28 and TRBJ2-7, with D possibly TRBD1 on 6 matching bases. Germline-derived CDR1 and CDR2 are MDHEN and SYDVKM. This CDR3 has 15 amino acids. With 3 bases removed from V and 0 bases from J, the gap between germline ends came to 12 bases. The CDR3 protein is CASSFLDRSSYEQYF. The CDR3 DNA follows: TGTGCCAGCAGTTTCCTCGACAGGAGCTCCTACGAGCAGTACTTC.

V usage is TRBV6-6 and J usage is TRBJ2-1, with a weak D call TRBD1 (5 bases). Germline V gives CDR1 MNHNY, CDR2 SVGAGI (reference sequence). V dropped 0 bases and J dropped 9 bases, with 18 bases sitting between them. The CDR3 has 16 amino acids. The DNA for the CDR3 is TGTGCCAGCAGTTACTCGGCCAGGGTTGCAGGATTTGAGCAGTTCTTC. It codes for CASSYSARVAGFEQFF.

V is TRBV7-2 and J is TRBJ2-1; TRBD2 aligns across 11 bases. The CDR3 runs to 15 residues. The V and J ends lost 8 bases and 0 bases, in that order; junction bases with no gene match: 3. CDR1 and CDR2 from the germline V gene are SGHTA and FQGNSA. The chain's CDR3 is CASLLAGASYNEQFF. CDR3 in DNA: TGTGCCAGCCTACTAGCGGGGGCCTCCTACAATGAGCAGTTCTTC. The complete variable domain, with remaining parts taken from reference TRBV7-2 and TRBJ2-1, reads GAGVSQSPSNKVTEKGKDVELRCDPISGHTALYWYRQSLGQGLEFLIYFQGNSAPDKSGLPSDRFSAERTGGSVSTLTIQRTQQEDSAVYLCASLLAGASYNEQFFGPGTRLTVL.

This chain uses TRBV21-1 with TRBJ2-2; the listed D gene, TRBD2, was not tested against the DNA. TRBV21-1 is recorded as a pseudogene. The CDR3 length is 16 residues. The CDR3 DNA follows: TGTGCCAGCACCCAAGGGACTAGCAAGTCCCCCGGGGAGCTGTTTTTT. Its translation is CASTQGTSKSPGELFF.

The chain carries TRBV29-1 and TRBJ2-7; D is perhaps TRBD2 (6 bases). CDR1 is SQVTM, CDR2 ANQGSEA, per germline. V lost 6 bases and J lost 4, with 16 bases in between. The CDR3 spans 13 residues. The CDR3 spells CSVGSAGTYEQYF. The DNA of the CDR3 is TGCAGCGTGGGCTCGGCGGGAACATACGAGCAGTACTTC.

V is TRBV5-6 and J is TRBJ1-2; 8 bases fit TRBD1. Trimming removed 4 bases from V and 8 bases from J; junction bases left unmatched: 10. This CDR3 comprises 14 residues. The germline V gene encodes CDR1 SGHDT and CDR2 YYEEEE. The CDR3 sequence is CASSRTDRGGGYTF. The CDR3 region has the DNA TGTGCCAGCAGCCGGACCGACAGGGGCGGGGGCTACACCTTC.

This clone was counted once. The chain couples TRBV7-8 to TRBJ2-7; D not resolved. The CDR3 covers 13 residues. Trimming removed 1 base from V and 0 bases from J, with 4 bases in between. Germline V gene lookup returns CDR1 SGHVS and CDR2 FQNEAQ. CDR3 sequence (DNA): TGTGCCAGCAGCTTAGAATACTCCTACGAGCAGTACTTC. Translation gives CASSLEYSYEQYF.

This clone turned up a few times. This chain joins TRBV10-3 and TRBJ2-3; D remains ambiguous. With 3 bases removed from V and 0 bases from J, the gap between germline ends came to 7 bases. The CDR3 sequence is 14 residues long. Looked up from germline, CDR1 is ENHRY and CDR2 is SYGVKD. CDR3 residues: CAISDGRSTDTQYF. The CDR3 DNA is TGTGCCATCAGTGACGGTCGGAGCACAGATACGCAGTATTTT.

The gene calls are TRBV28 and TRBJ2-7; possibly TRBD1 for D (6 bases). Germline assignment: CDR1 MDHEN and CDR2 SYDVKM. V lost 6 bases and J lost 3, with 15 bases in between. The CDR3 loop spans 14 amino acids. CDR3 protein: CASREQGLGYEQYF. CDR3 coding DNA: TGTGCCAGCAGAGAACAGGGTCTTGGCTACGAGCAGTACTTC.

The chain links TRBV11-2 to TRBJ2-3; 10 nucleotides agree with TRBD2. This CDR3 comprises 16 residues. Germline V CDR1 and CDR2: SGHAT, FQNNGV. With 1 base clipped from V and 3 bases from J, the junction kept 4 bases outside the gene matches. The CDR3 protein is CASSLGAGGPTDTQYF. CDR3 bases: TGTGCCAGCAGCTTAGGAGCGGGGGGGCCAACAGATACGCAGTATTTT.

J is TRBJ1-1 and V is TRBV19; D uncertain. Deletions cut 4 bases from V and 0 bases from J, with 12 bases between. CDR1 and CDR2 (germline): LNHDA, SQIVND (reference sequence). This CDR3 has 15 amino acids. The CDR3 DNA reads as TGTGCCAGTAGTACTGGACGGGATTTGAACACTGAAGCTTTCTTT. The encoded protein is CASSTGRDLNTEAFF.

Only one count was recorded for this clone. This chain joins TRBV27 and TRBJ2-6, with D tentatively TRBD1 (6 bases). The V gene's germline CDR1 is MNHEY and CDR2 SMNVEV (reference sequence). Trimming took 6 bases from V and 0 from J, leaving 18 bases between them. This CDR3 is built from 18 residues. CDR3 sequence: CASSPTGPDFSGANVLTF. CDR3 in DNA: TGTGCCAGCAGCCCCACAGGGCCGGATTTCTCTGGGGCCAACGTCCTGACTTTC.

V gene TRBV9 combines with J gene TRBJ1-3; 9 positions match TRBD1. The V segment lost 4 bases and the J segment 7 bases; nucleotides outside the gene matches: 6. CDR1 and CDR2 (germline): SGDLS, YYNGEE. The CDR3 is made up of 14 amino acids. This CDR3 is CASSPGQGYNTIYF. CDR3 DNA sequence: TGTGCCAGCAGCCCGGGACAGGGTTACAACACCATATATTTT. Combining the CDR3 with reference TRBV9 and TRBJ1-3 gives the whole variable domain DSGVTQTPKHLITATGQRVTLRCSPRSGDLSVYWYQQSLDQGLQFLIQYYNGEERAKGNILERFSAQQFPDLHSELNLSSLELGDSALYFCASSPGQGYNTIYFGEGSWLTVV.

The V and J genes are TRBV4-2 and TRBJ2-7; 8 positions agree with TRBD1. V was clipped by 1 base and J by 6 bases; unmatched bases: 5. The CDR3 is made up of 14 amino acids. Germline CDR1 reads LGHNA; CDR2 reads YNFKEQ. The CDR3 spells CASSQGRQGFEQYF. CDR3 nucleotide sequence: TGTGCCAGCAGCCAAGGAAGACAGGGGTTCGAGCAGTACTTC.

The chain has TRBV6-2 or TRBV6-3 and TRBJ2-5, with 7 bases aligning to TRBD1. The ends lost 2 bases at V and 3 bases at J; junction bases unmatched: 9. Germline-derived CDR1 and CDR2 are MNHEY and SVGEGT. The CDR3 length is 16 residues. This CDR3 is CASSYISSGTEETQYF. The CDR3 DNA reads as TGTGCCAGCAGTTACATATCGTCTGGGACAGAAGAGACCCAGTACTTC.